This TCR beta chain comes out of a study of T cell responses to AZD1222 COVID-19 vaccine. Profiling relied on immunoSEQ multiplex PCR, and the TCRdb table lists in-frame clones only, not all of them. The profile covers tens of thousands of clones, with over 70% appearing a single time and roughly 14% taken by the ten largest. Germline V gene lookup returns CDR1 SGHTA and CDR2 FQGNSA. The CDR3 extends over 15 amino acids. V shed 1 base and J 4 bases; nucleotides not matched to a gene: 4. This clonotype was sampled from an adult in good health. Sequences were derived from peripheral blood, sampled on day 0 of AZD1222 vaccination. The rearrangement joins TRBV7-2 to TRBJ1-5; 7 bases are shared with TRBD1. The CDR3 sequence is CASSLGQGENQPQHF. The CDR3 nucleotides read TGTGCCAGCAGCTTAGGACAGGGCGAGAATCAGCCCCAGCATTTT. The full variable domain, its missing parts supplied by reference TRBV7-2 and TRBJ1-5, is GAGVSQSPSNKVTEKGKDVELRCDPISGHTALYWYRQSLGQGLEFLIYFQGNSAPDKSGLPSDRFSAERTGGSVSTLTIQRTQQEDSAVYLCASSLGQGENQPQHFGDGTRLSIL.